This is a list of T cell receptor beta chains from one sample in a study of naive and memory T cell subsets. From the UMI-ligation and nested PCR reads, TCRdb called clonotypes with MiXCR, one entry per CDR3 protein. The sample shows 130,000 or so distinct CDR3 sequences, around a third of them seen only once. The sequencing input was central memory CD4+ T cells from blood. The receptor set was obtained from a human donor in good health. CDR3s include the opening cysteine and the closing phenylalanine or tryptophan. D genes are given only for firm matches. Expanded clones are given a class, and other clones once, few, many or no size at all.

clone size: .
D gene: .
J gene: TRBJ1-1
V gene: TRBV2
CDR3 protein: CASSSGQSIEAFF
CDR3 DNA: TGTGCCAGCAGTTCCGGACAGAGTATTGAAGCTTTCTTT

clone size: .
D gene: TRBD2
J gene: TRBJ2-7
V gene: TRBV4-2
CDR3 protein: CASSQETSGTYEQYF
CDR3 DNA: TGTGCCAGCAGCCAAGAAACTAGCGGGACCTACGAGCAGTACTTC

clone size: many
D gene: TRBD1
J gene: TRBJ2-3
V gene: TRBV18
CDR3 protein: CASSPTGGTDTQYF
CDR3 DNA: TGTGCCAGCTCACCTACAGGGGGCACAGATACGCAGTATTTT

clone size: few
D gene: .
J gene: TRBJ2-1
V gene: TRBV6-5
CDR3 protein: CASSYSLADNEQFF
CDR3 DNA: TGTGCCAGCAGTTACTCGTTAGCGGACAATGAGCAGTTCTTC

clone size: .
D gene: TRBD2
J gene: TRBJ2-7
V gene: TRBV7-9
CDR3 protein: CASSLDGRPYEQYF
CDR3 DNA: TGTGCCAGCAGCTTAGACGGGAGGCCCTACGAGCAGTACTTC

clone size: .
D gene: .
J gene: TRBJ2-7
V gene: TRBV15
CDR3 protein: CATSRDKVQVWSEQYF
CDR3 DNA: TGTGCCACCAGCAGAGATAAGGTACAGGTTTGGTCCGAGCAGTACTTC

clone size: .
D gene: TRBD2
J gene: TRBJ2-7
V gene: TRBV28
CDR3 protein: CASSYSRLAGREQYF
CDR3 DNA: TGTGCCAGCAGTTATTCCCGGCTAGCGGGGAGAGAGCAGTACTTC

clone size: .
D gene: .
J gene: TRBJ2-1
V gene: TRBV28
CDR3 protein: CASSSTSAPLVGGLNEQFF
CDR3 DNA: TGTGCCAGCAGTTCAACCTCCGCCCCGTTAGTAGGGGGTTTAAATGAGCAGTTCTTC

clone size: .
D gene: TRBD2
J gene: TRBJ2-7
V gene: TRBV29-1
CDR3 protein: CSVVLGLAGSYEQYF
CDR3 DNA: TGCAGCGTTGTTCTCGGACTAGCGGGGTCCTACGAGCAGTACTTC

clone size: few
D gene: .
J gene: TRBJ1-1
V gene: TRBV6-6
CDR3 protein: CASSYSDNHTGAKF
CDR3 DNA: TGTGCCAGCAGTTACTCTGACAATCATACGGGAGCCAAGTTT

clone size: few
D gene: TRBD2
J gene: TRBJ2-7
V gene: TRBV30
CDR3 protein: CAWTVIAGAGEQYF
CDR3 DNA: TGTGCCTGGACCGTAATAGCGGGAGCGGGTGAGCAGTACTTC

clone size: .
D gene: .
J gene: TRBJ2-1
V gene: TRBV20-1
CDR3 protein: CSARDFGNEQFF
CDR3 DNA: TGCAGTGCTAGAGATTTTGGGAATGAGCAGTTCTTC

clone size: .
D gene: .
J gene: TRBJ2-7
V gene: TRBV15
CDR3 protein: CATSRGGGSYEQYF
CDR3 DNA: TGTGCCACCAGCAGAGGCGGCGGCAGTTACGAGCAGTACTTC

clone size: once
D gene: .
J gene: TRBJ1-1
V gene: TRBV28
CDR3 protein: CASRENTEAFF
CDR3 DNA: TGTGCCAGCAGGGAGAACACTGAAGCTTTCTTT

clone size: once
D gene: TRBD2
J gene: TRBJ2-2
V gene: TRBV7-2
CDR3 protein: CASSRTIPGLAGAGELFF
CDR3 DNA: TGTGCCAGCAGCCGTACTATTCCGGGACTAGCGGGAGCCGGGGAGCTGTTTTTT

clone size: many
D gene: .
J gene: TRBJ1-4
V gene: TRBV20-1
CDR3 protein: CSTQGREEKLFF
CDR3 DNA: TGCAGTACTCAGGGGAGAGAAGAAAAACTGTTTTTT